This T cell receptor beta chain was found in a study of cytomegalovirus exposure and HLA in healthy donors. Study as a whole: Drawn from HLA-typed donors, approximately 85 million unique TCRs were held in an early data release.

Concerning this clone itself: The antigen is not known.

Nominally healthy donors provided the samples, though records likely missed some immune exposures. Overall study results and limits: An observed cluster of highly shared sequence variants was recorded as a likely sequencing artifact.

A multiplex PCR was run with 60 Vbeta primers and 13 Jbeta primers. TCRdb keeps only in-frame clones here, not all; method: immunoSEQ multiplex PCR. The sample consists of fewer than 250,000 clones, roughly 83% of them appearing once. The sequenced material came from PBMCs. This sequence originates from a male donor in good health and CMV-seropositive.

In DNA form, the CDR3 reads TGTGCCAGCAGCCAAGACTGGACTAGCGGGCAAGAGACCCAGTACTTC. This sequence encodes CASSQDWTSGQETQYF. This chain uses TRBV4-2 with TRBJ2-5; 11 nucleotides line up with TRBD2. V shed 0 bases, J shed 2 bases, and the junction held 2 bases outside the gene matches. The germline V gene has CDR1 LGHNA and CDR2 YNFKEQ. The CDR3 extends over 16 amino acids.